Here is one T cell receptor (beta chain) with its context. The target antigen is unknown. The data were taken from a study of vaccination effects on CD4 cells after COVID-19. The wider study: The median interval between the second dose and post-vaccine sampling was 72 days.

Cells that had been cultured for roughly ten days were the source of isolated CD4+ T cells. Each participant was administered two doses of either the BNT162b2 or the mRNA-1273 vaccine. Clones were sequenced by immunoSEQ multiplex PCR, and TCRdb holds only the in-frame ones, with some missing. The sample contains about 47,000 clones, around 70% of which appear only once. The CDR3 extends over 14 amino acids. CDR1 is SGHRS and CDR2 is YFSETQ in the germline V gene. The ends were cut back, 2 bases at V and 1 base at J, with 8 bases in the middle. The sequence was obtained from a human donor who received a COVID-19 vaccine. The sample consisted of CD4+ T cells from PBMCs cultured without peptide, taken after COVID-19 vaccination. The gene calls are TRBV5-1 and TRBJ2-3, with D perhaps TRBD1 (5 bases). The CDR3 reads CASSFGAGTDTQYF. CDR3 DNA sequence: TGCGCCAGCAGCTTTGGGGCAGGCACAGATACGCAGTATTTT.